This TCR beta chain was captured in a study of sequential checkpoint blockade in melanoma. Whole-study context: Both treatment sequences were followed by maintenance nivolumab.

Sample treatment: randomized to nivolumab then ipilimumab (arm A) or the reverse (arm B). From thawed PBMCs, live CD3+CD8+ cells negative for CD19 and CD56 were sorted. This table comes from immunoSEQ multiplex PCR, and its TCRdb copy is limited to in-frame clones, with some not included. The sample comprises 20,000 or so clones, over 60% of which are singletons, and roughly a fifth rests with the top ten. This CDR3 region has 15 residues. V dropped 1 base and J dropped 1 base, with 11 bases sitting between them. Germline V lookup: CDR1 SGHVS, CDR2 FQNEAQ. The TCR sequence derives from a human donor with melanoma. Sequencing was performed on CD8+ T cells sorted from blood (inferred from file names), taken from a patient given nivolumab and ipilimumab in sequence. The V call is TRBV7-8, the J call TRBJ2-7; D not resolved. CDR3: CASSLVGPVSYEQYF. The CDR3 region has the DNA TGTGCCAGCAGCTTAGTTGGCCCTGTATCCTACGAGCAGTACTTC.